The sample holds a few counts of the clone carrying this TCR beta chain. CDR1 LNHNV and CDR2 YYDKDF come from the germline V gene (reference sequence). Trimming took 5 bases from V and 8 from J; bases not matched to a gene: 5. The CDR3 runs to 14 residues. The data derive from a study of beta chain features in type 1 diabetes. All of the isolated RNA was reverse transcribed, so expressed TCRB transcripts were sequenced. Assay used: immunoSEQ multiplex PCR; TCRdb lists only in-frame clones, some missing. The sample includes about 150,000 clones, 11% of them seen just once. The sample was central memory CD4+ T cells from blood. The clonotype comes from a man between 18 and 35 years old in good health. V and J are TRBV15 and TRBJ1-4, with TRBD1 matching 10 bases. Written as DNA, the CDR3 is TGTGCCACCAGCCGGGACAGGGGAGGGGAAAAACTGTTTTTT. It encodes CATSRDRGGEKLFF.